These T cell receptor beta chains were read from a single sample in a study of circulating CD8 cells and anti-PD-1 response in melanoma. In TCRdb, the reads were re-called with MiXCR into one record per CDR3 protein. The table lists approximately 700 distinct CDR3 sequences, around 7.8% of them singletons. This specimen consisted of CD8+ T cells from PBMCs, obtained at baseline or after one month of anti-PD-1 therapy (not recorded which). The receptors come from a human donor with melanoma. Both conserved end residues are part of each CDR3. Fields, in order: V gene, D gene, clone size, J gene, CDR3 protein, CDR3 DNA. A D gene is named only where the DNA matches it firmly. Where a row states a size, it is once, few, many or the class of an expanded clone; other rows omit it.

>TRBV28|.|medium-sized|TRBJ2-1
CASSLIPLETPYNEQFF
TGTGCCAGCAGTTTAATCCCTCTAGAAACTCCCTACAATGAGCAGTTCTTC
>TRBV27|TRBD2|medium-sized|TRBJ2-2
CASSGSGVGTGELFF
TGTGCCAGTTCGGGAAGCGGGGTAGGGACCGGGGAGCTGTTTTTT
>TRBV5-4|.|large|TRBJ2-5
CASSLLETQYF
TGTGCCAGCAGCTTGTTGGAGACCCAGTACTTC
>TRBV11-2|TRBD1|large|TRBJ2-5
CASRPDKGAWETQYF
TGTGCCAGCAGACCAGACAAGGGGGCCTGGGAGACCCAGTACTTC
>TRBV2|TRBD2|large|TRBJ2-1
CASSLYPLRTSNYNEQFF
TGTGCCAGCAGTCTTTACCCGCTCCGGACTAGTAATTACAATGAGCAGTTCTTC
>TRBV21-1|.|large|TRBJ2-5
CASSKAGTGGGETQYF
TGTGCCAGCAGCAAAGCGGGGACAGGGGGCGGTGAGACCCAGTACTTC
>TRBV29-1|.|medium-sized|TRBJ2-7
CSVVWNEQYF
TGCAGCGTTGTCTGGAACGAGCAGTACTTC
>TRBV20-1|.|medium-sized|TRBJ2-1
CSARPGHEQFF
TGCAGTGCTAGACCAGGCCATGAGCAGTTCTTC
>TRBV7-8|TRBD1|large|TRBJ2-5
CASSLLGGLGETQYF
TGTGCCAGCAGCTTATTAGGGGGCTTAGGAGAGACCCAGTACTTC
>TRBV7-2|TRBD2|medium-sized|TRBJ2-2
CASSGTSGRLGELFF
TGTGCCAGCAGCGGGACTAGCGGGAGGTTGGGGGAGCTGTTTTTT
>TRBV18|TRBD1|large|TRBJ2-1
CASSRTGYYNEQFF
TGTGCCAGCTCACGGACAGGGTATTACAATGAGCAGTTCTTC
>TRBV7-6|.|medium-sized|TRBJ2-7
CASSPKLPSAHEQYF
TGTGCCAGCAGCCCAAAGCTCCCCTCGGCTCACGAGCAGTACTTC
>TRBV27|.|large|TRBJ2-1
CASSFTGAGNEQFF
TGTGCCAGCAGTTTCACGGGGGCGGGAAATGAGCAGTTCTTC
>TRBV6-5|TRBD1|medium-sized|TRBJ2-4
CASSLTTGGKNIQYF
TGTGCCAGCAGTCTTACGACAGGGGGGAAAAACATTCAGTACTTC
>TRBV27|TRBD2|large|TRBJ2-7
CASSLTPTSGGLSYEQYF
TGTGCCAGCAGTCTAACCCCGACTAGCGGGGGCCTCTCCTACGAGCAGTACTTC
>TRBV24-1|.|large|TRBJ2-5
CATSDGRTETQYF
TGTGCCACCAGTGATGGTAGGACAGAGACCCAGTACTTC
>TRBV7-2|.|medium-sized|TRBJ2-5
CASSLVGDETQYF
TGTGCCAGCAGCTTAGTGGGGGACGAGACCCAGTACTTC
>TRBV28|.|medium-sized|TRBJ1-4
CASSYWEKLFF
TGTGCCAGCAGTTACTGGGAAAAACTGTTTTTT
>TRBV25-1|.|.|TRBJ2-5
CASSEFAGGQETQYF
TGTGCCAGCAGTGAATTTGCAGGAGGCCAAGAGACCCAGTACTTC
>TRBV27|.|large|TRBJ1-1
CASSPAGATEAFF
TGTGCCAGCAGTCCGGCGGGGGCCACTGAAGCTTTCTTT
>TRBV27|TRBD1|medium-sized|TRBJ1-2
CASSFQGENYGYTF
TGTGCCAGCAGTTTTCAGGGGGAGAACTATGGCTACACCTTC
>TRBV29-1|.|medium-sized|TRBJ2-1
CSVVVTNYNEQFF
TGCAGCGTTGTCGTGACCAACTACAATGAGCAGTTCTTC
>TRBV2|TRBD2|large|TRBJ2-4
CASSRDSGKNIQYF
TGTGCCAGCTCTAGAGATAGCGGGAAAAACATTCAGTACTTC
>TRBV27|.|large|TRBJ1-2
CASSLSGQQANYGYTF
TGTGCCAGCAGTTTATCGGGGCAGCAAGCTAACTATGGCTACACCTTC
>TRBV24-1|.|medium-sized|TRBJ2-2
CATSDTLKGGELFF
TGTGCCACCAGTGATACCCTAAAGGGCGGGGAGCTGTTTTTT
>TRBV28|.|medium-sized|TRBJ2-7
CASSRWGHPLRGQYF
TGTGCCAGCAGTCGATGGGGCCATCCTCTACGAGGGCAGTACTTC